Listed here are 24 T cell receptor beta chains from one sample, sequenced in a study of T cell therapy after organ transplantation. Only in-frame clones appear in the TCRdb table, and some are missing; sequencing was by immunoSEQ multiplex PCR. Among tens of thousands of clones listed, 94% were seen once. These receptors are not linked to any known antigen. Sample: CD8+ T cells from blood, taken before autologous CMV-specific T cell therapy. The source is a human patient who had received a solid organ transplant and had CMV disease.

This rearrangement joins TRBV9 to TRBJ2-7; 9 bases fit TRBD2. Germline V gives CDR1 SGDLS, CDR2 YYNGEE. The CDR3 consists of 15 residues. Trimming took 3 bases from V and 2 from J; bases not matched to a gene: 6. CDR3 amino acids: CASSAGLAETYEQYF. CDR3 bases: TGTGCCAGCAGCGCGGGACTAGCAGAAACCTACGAGCAGTACTTC.

The chain joins TRBV7-6 to TRBJ1-1; D is undetermined. V shed 5 bases and J shed 1 base, with 5 bases lying between them. Germline CDR1 and CDR2: SGHVS and FNYEAQ. There are 12 residues in the CDR3. CDR3 protein: CASSGENTEAFF. CDR3 in DNA: TGTGCCAGCAGCGGGGAGAACACTGAAGCTTTCTTT.

The chain has TRBV13 and TRBJ2-3; 8 nucleotides line up with TRBD2. The CDR3 extends over 15 amino acids. The germline V gene has CDR1 PRHDT and CDR2 FYEKMQ (reference sequence). The V and J ends lost 5 bases and 1 base, in that order; junction bases with no gene match: 5. DNA of the CDR3: TGTGCCAGCAGCACAGCGGGGGACCGCACAGATACGCAGTATTTT. Amino acid sequence: CASSTAGDRTDTQYF.

Concerning this clone: This CDR3 is also generated by other DNA sequences in the sample. The CDR3 loop reads CASSQWTGGVETQYF. In DNA, the CDR3 is TGCGCCAGCAGCCAATGGACAGGGGGCGTCGAGACCCAGTACTTC. The genes are TRBV4-3 and TRBJ2-5, with TRBD1 matching 11 bases. The CDR3 length is 15 residues. V lost 2 bases to trimming and J lost 5 bases; unmatched junction nucleotides: 4. Germline V CDR1 and CDR2: LGHNA, YSLEER.

The CDR3 sequence: CSVEPPKGLGYNEQFF. DNA of the CDR3: TGCAGCGTTGAGCCCCCCAAGGGACTAGGGTACAATGAGCAGTTCTTC. The J gene is TRBJ2-1, the V gene TRBV29-1; TRBD2 aligns across 8 bases. Trimming took 3 bases from V and 4 from J; bases not matched to a gene: 11. This CDR3 comprises 16 residues. CDR1 is SQVTM, CDR2 ANQGSEA, per germline.

This clone has just one count. The chain uses TRBV19 and TRBJ2-5; TRBD2 matches 7 bases. The CDR3 is made up of 12 amino acids. CDR1 is LNHDA and CDR2 is SQIVND in the germline V gene (reference sequence). The V and J ends lost 3 bases and 10 bases, in that order; junction bases with no gene match: 5. The CDR3: CASSMSRGDQYF. The CDR3 DNA sequence: TGTGCCAGTAGTATGAGCCGGGGGGACCAGTACTTC. Using reference TRBV19 and TRBJ2-5 for the parts outside the CDR3, the full variable domain is DGGITQSPKYLFRKEGQNVTLSCEQNLNHDAMYWYRQDPGQGLRLIYYSQIVNDFQKGDIAEGYSVSREKKESFPLTVTSAQKNPTAFYLCASSMSRGDQYFGPGTRLLVL.

The chain uses TRBV10-2 and TRBJ1-1; D is perhaps TRBD1 (6 bases). Trimming left V 5 bases short and J 4 bases short, with 11 bases between. Germline V gene lookup returns CDR1 WSHSY and CDR2 SAAADI. The CDR3 spans 13 residues. CDR3 protein: CASSMGGGTEAFF. The CDR3 coding sequence is TGCGCCAGCAGTATGGGAGGGGGCACTGAAGCTTTCTTT.

This clone was seen once. The V and J genes are TRBV4-1 and TRBJ1-4; D call uncertain. Germline CDR1 reads MGHRA; CDR2 reads YSYEKL. The CDR3 covers 16 residues. The V and J ends lost 4 bases and 6 bases respectively, with 18 bases between them. The DNA of the CDR3 is TGCGCCAGCAGCCCCGCCCTGAGTGAGCGGGATGAAAAACTGTTTTTT. The encoded protein is CASSPALSERDEKLFF.

The chain couples TRBV4-1 to TRBJ1-2; tentative D call: TRBD1 (5 bases). Germline CDR1 reads MGHRA; CDR2 reads YSYEKL. The CDR3 is made up of 14 amino acids. V was clipped by 3 bases and J by 3 bases, with 11 bases between them. CDR3 residues: CASSHLSGDYGYTF. CDR3 DNA: TGCGCCAGCAGCCATTTGTCGGGGGACTATGGCTACACCTTC.

This sequence joins TRBV4-1 and TRBJ1-2; a possible D gene is TRBD1 (6 bases). The CDR3 spans 14 residues. From germline, CDR1 is MGHRA and CDR2 YSYEKL. Trimming cost V 3 bases and J 4 bases, with 12 bases left between them. CDR3 sequence (DNA): TGCGCCAGCAGCCACGTTGGACAGAGCTATGGCTACACCTTC. It encodes CASSHVGQSYGYTF.

The chain joins TRBV7-9 to TRBJ2-7; weak D call: TRBD1 (6 bases). CDR3 length: 13 residues. V was cut by 5 bases and J by 3 bases, with 11 bases left in between. CDR1 and CDR2 from the germline V gene are SEHNR and FQNEAQ (reference sequence). For the CDR3, the DNA is TGTGCCAGCAGCCCACAGGGAATCTACGAGCAGTACTTC. This translates into CASSPQGIYEQYF.

The V call is TRBV6-1, the J call TRBJ2-5; 7 bases line up with TRBD1. Looked up from germline, CDR1 is MNHNS and CDR2 is SASEGT. The CDR3 has 13 amino acids. V trimming: 8 bases; J trimming: 0 bases; junction bases outside the gene matches: 3. This CDR3 is CASGTEHQETQYF. The CDR3, as DNA: TGTGCCAGCGGGACAGAGCACCAAGAGACCCAGTACTTC.

The chain links TRBV7-9 to TRBJ2-1; TRBD1 aligns across 9 bases. This CDR3 comprises 17 residues. The junction had 12 bases not matched to a gene; V was cut back by 6 bases and J by 3 bases. In germline, CDR1 is SEHNR, CDR2 FQNEAQ (reference sequence). CDR3 region: CASSITGGIPFYNEQFF. DNA for the CDR3: TGTGCCAGCAGTATAACAGGGGGCATACCTTTCTACAATGAGCAGTTCTTC.

The chain combines TRBV4-3 with TRBJ1-1; D unresolved. The CDR3 consists of 15 residues. Deletions cut 2 bases from V and 2 bases from J, with 12 bases between. Germline V CDR1 and CDR2: LGHNA, YSLEER. The CDR3 loop is CASSQNQGANTEAFF. In DNA, the CDR3 is TGCGCCAGCAGCCAAAACCAAGGAGCTAACACTGAAGCTTTCTTT.

This rearrangement joins TRBV7-2 to TRBJ1-2, with D perhaps matching TRBD1 (5 bases). The V gene lost 5 bases and the J gene lost 1 base, with 8 bases spanning the gap. CDR1 is SGHTA and CDR2 is FQGNSA in the germline V gene. The CDR3 covers 13 residues. The CDR3 reads CASSQTDNYGYTF. The CDR3 DNA reads as TGTGCCAGCAGCCAGACAGATAACTATGGCTACACCTTC. Combining the CDR3 with reference TRBV7-2 and TRBJ1-2 gives the whole variable domain GAGVSQSPSNKVTEKGKDVELRCDPISGHTALYWYRQSLGQGLEFLIYFQGNSAPDKSGLPSDRFSAERTGGSVSTLTIQRTQQEDSAVYLCASSQTDNYGYTFGSGTRLTVV.

The gene calls are TRBV11-2 and TRBJ2-1; unclear D gene. Germline V gene lookup returns CDR1 SGHAT and CDR2 FQNNGV. The CDR3 has 14 amino acids. Trimming removed 5 bases from V and 7 bases from J, with 15 bases in between. The CDR3 protein is CASSPGSRGNEQFF. For the CDR3, the DNA is TGTGCCAGCAGCCCCGGGTCCCGTGGGAATGAGCAGTTCTTC.

The chain couples TRBV30 to TRBJ1-1; 9 nucleotides line up with TRBD1. The CDR3 extends over 18 amino acids. V shed 0 bases, J shed 3 bases, and the junction held 14 bases outside the gene matches. Germline-derived CDR1 and CDR2 are GTSNPN and SVGIG (reference sequence). CDR3 nucleotides: TGTGCCTGGAGTGTGGATTACGGAAACAGGGGGCGGTACACTGAAGCTTTCTTT. Translation: CAWSVDYGNRGRYTEAFF.

The chain has TRBV30 and TRBJ2-2; no clear D. The length of the CDR3 is 14 residues. V shed 5 bases and J shed 5 bases, with 15 bases lying between them. Germline V gives CDR1 GTSNPN, CDR2 SVGIG (reference sequence). CDR3 loop: CAWANGVGTGELFF. The CDR3 coding sequence is TGTGCCTGGGCTAATGGGGTAGGGACCGGGGAGCTGTTTTTT.

The chain uses TRBV9 and TRBJ1-2; tentative D call: TRBD1 (6 bases). V shed 3 bases and J shed 8 bases, with 14 bases lying between them. This CDR3 region has 13 residues. Germline V lookup: CDR1 SGDLS, CDR2 YYNGEE. The CDR3 DNA reads TGTGCCAGCAGCGCCATGGGGGCCGGGGGCTACACCTTC. It is translated as CASSAMGAGGYTF.

J is TRBJ2-4 and V is TRBV6-5; no firm D call. The CDR3 is 15 residues long. Trimming cost V 4 bases and J 7 bases, with 17 bases left between them. Germline CDR1 reads MNHEY; CDR2 reads SVGAGI. The CDR3, as DNA: TGTGCCAGCAGTTTAAGTCTGGGCGACGGGAACATTCAGTACTTC. This sequence encodes CASSLSLGDGNIQYF.

V and J are TRBV6-5 and TRBJ2-5, with D perhaps assigned TRBD1 or TRBD2 (5 bases each). This CDR3 has 14 residues. CDR1 and CDR2 from the germline V gene are MNHEY and SVGAGI. V was trimmed by 10 bases and J by 5 bases, leaving 20 bases between them. The CDR3 sequence is CAIKPGQWGETQYF. The CDR3 DNA reads as TGTGCCATCAAACCGGGGCAGTGGGGCGAGACCCAGTACTTC.

This clone was detected once. The genes are TRBV4-2 and TRBJ1-1; D gene unclear. CDR1 is LGHNA, CDR2 YNFKEQ, per germline. The CDR3 is made up of 12 amino acids. Trimming took off 4 bases at V and 1 base at J, with 4 bases between the two ends. The CDR3 DNA is TGTGCCAGCAGCCCTTCGAACACTGAAGCTTTCTTT. Protein: CASSPSNTEAFF.

The chain uses TRBV7-2 and TRBJ2-1; D gene unclear. CDR3 length equals 12 residues. Deletions cut 4 bases from V and 13 bases from J, with 14 bases between. The germline V gene has CDR1 SGHTA and CDR2 FQGNSA. CDR3 nucleotides: TGTGCCAGCAGCTCATCAGACCTGGGACAGTTCTTC. Protein: CASSSSDLGQFF.

The CDR3, as DNA: TGCGCCAGCGGGACCTCTGGGGCCAACGTCCTGACTTTC. Translation: CASGTSGANVLTF. The genes are TRBV10-2 and TRBJ2-6, with D tentatively TRBD1 or TRBD2 (5 bases each). V dropped 8 bases and J dropped 0 bases, with 5 bases sitting between them. Germline CDR1 WSHSY, CDR2 SAAADI. This CDR3 has 13 amino acids.